This T cell receptor beta chain was recovered during a study of CD8 T cells in ankylosing spondylitis. Overall study results and limits: Disease-linked clones proved CD8+ and comparatively uncommon in peripheral blood. In ankylosing spondylitis patients, matched synovial fluid reportedly showed significant enrichment of disease-linked clones.

The CDR3 has 12 amino acids. Germline CDR1 MNHEY, CDR2 SVGAGI. Trimming took off 6 bases at V and 5 bases at J, with 11 bases between the two ends. Library preparation for TCR beta used quantitative 5'-RACE with molecular barcodes. TCRdb passed the 5' RACE reads through MiXCR, listing each CDR3 protein once. The sample has roughly 140,000 distinct CDR3 sequences, roughly 44% seen once; the top ten hold about 16%. This clonotype was seen only a few times. The antigen is undetermined. The sequenced material came from synovial fluid, either unsorted or a sorted T cell fraction (not recorded which). This chain joins TRBV6-5 and TRBJ2-7, with a possible D match to TRBD1 (6 bases). The clonotype originates from a male donor with ankylosing spondylitis. CDR3 sequence reads: CASRTQGNEQYF. The DNA of the CDR3 is TGTGCCAGCAGGACACAGGGAAACGAGCAGTACTTC.